Sequencing of this T cell receptor beta chain was carried out in a study of T cell clonotyping in hematopoietic cell transplantation. Whole-study context: Pretransplant recipient samples were taken after cytoreduction. Study-level findings and limits: Pathologically expanded recipient clonotypes increased progressively from day 30 to day 180 as diversity fell. Broader posttransplant TCR repertoire diversity was predicted by graft donor and pretransplant recipient Inverse Simpson Index values.

A word on this clone: No antigen is known for it.

The protocol was immunoSEQ multiplex PCR, while the TCRdb copy is restricted to in-frame clones and leaves out a portion. Found here are around 37,000 clones, 85% of them singletons; the top ten hold approximately 3%. Noted time point: recipient sample about 28 days before transplant, after cytoreduction. Germline CDR1 is MDHEN and CDR2 is SYDVKM. This CDR3 spans 16 amino acids. The V end lost 7 bases, the J end lost 1 base, and 14 bases lay between the germline ends. The sequences come from peripheral blood mononuclear cells, collected before stem cell transplant. This receptor was obtained from a man aged 60 to 75 with acute myeloid leukemia. Some clones in this sample may be carry-over from other donors' samples. V and J are TRBV28 and TRBJ2-6, with D tentatively TRBD2 (7 bases). CDR3 region: CASMGGRWSGANVLTF. CDR3 nucleotide sequence: TGTGCCAGCATGGGGGGGCGATGGTCTGGGGCCAACGTCCTGACTTTC.